What follows are 3 T cell receptor beta chains derived from one specimen sequenced in a study of blood T cell repertoires in COVID-19 (TCRdb year 2020). Library construction relied on the immunoSEQ multiplex PCR assay. TCRdb holds this immuneACCESS table with in-frame rearrangements only. Some clones are missing; in checked studies, unresolved V genes explain under half, and the rest has no known cause. The sample yields about 360,000 clones; around nine tenths were counted once. Together, the top ten hold 3% of the sample. Sequencing was performed on peripheral blood. These receptors all stem from a human donor in a cohort sampled during active COVID-19.

The chain carries TRBV5-1 and TRBJ2-3; 10 bases align to TRBD2. V gave up 0 bases and J gave up 7 bases; unmatched junction bases: 8. In germline, CDR1 is SGHRS, CDR2 YFSETQ. This CDR3 is 16 amino acids long. Here the CDR3 reads CASSLEASGSGYTQYF. CDR3 sequence (DNA): TGCGCCAGCAGCTTGGAGGCTAGCGGGAGTGGATATACGCAGTATTTT. Full variable domain (remainder filled in from reference TRBV5-1 and TRBJ2-3): KAGVTQTPRYLIKTRGQQVTLSCSPISGHRSVSWYQQTPGQGLQFLFEYFSETQRNKGNFPGRFSGRQFSNSRSEMNVSTLELGDSALYLCASSLEASGSGYTQYFGPGTRLTVL.

The chain uses TRBV10-3 and TRBJ2-7; a possible D gene is TRBD1 (6 bases). In germline, CDR1 is ENHRY, CDR2 SYGVKD. CDR3 length: 14 residues. V was cut by 11 bases and J by 5 bases, with 22 bases left in between. CDR3 DNA: TGTGCCGCAGGGGAACTTACAGGGAAGAACGAGCAGTACTTC. Residues: CAAGELTGKNEQYF.

V and J are TRBV19 and TRBJ2-7; weak D call: TRBD1 (6 bases). Trimming cost V 3 bases and J 8 bases, with 14 bases left between them. The CDR3 covers 13 residues. Germline loops: CDR1 LNHDA, CDR2 SQIVND (reference sequence). CDR3 sequence (DNA): TGTGCCAGTAGTATTACGTACAGGGATCAGCAGTACTTC. Protein sequence: CASSITYRDQQYF.